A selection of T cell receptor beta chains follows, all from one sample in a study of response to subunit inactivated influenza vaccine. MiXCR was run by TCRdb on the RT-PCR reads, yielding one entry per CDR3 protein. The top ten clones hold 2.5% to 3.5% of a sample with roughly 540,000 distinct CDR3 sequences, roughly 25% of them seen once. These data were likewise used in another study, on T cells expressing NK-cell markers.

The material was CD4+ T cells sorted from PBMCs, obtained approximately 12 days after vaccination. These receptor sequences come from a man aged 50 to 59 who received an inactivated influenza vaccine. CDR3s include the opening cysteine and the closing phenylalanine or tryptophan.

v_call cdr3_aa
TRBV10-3 CAISIEYSNQPQHF
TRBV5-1 CASRRIEGYEQYF
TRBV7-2 CASSIDLYEQYF
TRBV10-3 CATGQANQPQHF
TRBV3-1 CASSHSIETQYF
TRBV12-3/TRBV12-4 CASRPTGRNQPQHF
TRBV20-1 CSANEMYEQYF
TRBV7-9 CASSPPDPRGTGELFF
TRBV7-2 CASSLLGSRNTGELFF
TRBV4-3 CASSQGVAYGYTF
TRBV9 CASSVGLRNTGELFF
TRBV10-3 CAISEGGVDYGYTF
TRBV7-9 CASSLEPTYYNEQFF
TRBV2 CASNPLGHPADTQYF
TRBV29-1 CSVTTELAGSGTQYF
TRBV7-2 CASSFPYGGKYTDTQYF
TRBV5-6 CASSLISGGSYNEQFF
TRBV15 CATSRPGQDTDTQYF
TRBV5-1 CASSLLVGGYNEKLFF
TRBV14 CASSRDRETNEKLFF
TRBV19 CASSTGDGLLNSPLHF
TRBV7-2 CASSRDAYYEQYF
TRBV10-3 CAISGQNMNTEAFF
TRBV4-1 CASSHRGLAGVYNEQFF
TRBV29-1 CSVVDNSYEQYF
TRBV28 CASSWPWGTRDETQYF
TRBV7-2 CASSLLNSPLHF
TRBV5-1 CASSFQPGSSYEQYF
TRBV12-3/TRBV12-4 CASSSFSGRAYNEQFF
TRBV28 CASSLSFGAGLEAFF
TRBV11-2 CASSLESGRYNEQFF
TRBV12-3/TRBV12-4 CASKPTGGYNQPQHF
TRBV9 CASSVGVSSEKLFF
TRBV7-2 CASSLTSWSTDTQYF
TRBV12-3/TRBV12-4 CASSFAGIPEAFF
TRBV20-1 CSARDGAGGEETQYF
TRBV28 CASLDRGRTDTQYF
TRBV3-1 CASSQGGGLGETQYF
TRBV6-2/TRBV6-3 CASTRLAGSYEQYF
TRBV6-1 CASSESRARGETQYF
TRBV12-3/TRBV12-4 CASRGLNGELFF
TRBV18 CASSRTSTTDTQYF